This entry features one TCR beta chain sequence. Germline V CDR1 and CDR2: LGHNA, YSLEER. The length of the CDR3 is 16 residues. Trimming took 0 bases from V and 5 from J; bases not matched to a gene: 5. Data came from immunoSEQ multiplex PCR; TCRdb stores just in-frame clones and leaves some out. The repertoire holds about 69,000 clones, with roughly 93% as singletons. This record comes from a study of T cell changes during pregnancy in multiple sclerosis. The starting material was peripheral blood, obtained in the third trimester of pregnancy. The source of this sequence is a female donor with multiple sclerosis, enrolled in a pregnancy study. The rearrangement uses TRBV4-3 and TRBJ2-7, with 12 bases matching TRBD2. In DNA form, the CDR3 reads TGCGCCAGCAGCCAAGATAGCCCTAGCGGGGGGGACGAGCAGTACTTC. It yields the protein CASSQDSPSGGDEQYF.